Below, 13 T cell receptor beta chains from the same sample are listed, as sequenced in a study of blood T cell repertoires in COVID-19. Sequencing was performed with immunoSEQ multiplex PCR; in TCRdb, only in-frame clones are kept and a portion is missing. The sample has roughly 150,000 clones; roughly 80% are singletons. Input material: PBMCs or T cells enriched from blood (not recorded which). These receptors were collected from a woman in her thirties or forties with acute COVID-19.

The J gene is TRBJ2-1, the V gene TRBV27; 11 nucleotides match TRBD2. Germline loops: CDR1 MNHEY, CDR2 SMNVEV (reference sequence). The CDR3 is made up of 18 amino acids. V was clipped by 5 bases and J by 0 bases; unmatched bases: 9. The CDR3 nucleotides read TGTGCCAGCAGTGCCCTCGAAACTAGCGGGGGCTCCTACAATGAGCAGTTCTTC. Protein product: CASSALETSGGSYNEQFF.

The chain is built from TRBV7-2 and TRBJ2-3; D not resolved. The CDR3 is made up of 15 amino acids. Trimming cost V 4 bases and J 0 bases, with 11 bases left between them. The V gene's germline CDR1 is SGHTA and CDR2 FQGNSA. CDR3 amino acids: CASSSGVTSTDTQYF. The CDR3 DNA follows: TGTGCCAGCAGCTCCGGAGTTACTAGCACAGATACGCAGTATTTT. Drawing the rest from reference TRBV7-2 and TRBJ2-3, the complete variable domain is GAGVSQSPSNKVTEKGKDVELRCDPISGHTALYWYRQSLGQGLEFLIYFQGNSAPDKSGLPSDRFSAERTGGSVSTLTIQRTQQEDSAVYLCASSSGVTSTDTQYFGPGTRLTVL.

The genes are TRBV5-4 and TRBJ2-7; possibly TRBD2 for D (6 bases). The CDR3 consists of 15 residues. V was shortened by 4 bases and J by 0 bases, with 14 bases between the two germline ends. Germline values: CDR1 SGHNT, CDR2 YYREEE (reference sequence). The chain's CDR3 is CASSPRAGGSYEQYF. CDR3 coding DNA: TGTGCCAGCAGCCCCCGGGCCGGGGGCTCCTACGAGCAGTACTTC.

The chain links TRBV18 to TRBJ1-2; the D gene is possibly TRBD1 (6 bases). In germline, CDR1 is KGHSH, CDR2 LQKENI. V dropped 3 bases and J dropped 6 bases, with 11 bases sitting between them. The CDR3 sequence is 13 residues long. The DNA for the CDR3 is TGTGCCAGCTCACCGGTCCCAGGGGATGGCTACACCTTC. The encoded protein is CASSPVPGDGYTF. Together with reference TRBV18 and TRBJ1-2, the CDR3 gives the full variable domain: NAGVMQNPRHLVRRRGQEARLRCSPMKGHSHVYWYRQLPEEGLKFMVYLQKENIIDESGMPKERFSAEFPKEGPSILRIQQVVRGDSAAYFCASSPVPGDGYTFGSGTRLTVV.

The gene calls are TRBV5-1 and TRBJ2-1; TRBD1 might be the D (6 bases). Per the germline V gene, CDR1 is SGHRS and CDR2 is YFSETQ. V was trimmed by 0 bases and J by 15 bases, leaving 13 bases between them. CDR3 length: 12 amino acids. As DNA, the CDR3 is TGCGCCAGCAGCTTGGACGGACAGACCCCGTTCTTC. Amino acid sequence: CASSLDGQTPFF.

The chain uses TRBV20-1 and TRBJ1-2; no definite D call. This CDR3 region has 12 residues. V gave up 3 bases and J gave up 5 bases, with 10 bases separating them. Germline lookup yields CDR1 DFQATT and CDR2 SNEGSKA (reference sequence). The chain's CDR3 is CSASRRGYGYTF. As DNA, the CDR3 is TGCAGTGCTAGTCGGCGGGGTTATGGCTACACCTTC.

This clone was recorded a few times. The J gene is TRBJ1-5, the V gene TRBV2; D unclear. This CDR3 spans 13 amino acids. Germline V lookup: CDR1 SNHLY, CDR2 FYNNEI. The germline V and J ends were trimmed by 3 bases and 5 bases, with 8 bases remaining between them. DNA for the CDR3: TGTGCCAGCAGTGAGAATGCGTATCAGCCCCAGCATTTT. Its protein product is CASSENAYQPQHF.

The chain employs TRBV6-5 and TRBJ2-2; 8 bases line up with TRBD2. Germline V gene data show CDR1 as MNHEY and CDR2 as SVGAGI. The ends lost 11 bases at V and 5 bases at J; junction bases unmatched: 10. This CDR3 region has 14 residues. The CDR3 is CAGYSGIGTGELFF. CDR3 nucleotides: TGTGCCGGGTATAGCGGGATTGGGACCGGGGAGCTGTTTTTT.

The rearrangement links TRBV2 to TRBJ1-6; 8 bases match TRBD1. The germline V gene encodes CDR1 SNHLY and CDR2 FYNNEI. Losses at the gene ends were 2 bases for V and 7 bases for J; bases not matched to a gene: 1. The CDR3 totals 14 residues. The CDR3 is CASSESGGNSPLHF. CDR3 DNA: TGTGCCAGCAGTGAATCAGGGGGCAATTCACCCCTCCACTTT.

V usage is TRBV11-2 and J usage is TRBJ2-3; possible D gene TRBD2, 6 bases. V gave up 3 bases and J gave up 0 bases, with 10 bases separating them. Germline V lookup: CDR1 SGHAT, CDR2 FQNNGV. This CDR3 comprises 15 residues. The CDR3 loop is CASSFGTPSTDTQYF. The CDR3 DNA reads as TGTGCCAGCAGCTTCGGGACTCCTAGCACAGATACGCAGTATTTT.

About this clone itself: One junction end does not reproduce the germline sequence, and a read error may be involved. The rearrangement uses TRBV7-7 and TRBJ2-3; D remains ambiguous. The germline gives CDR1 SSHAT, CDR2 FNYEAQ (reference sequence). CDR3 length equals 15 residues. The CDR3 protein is CASSLSASGEDTQYF. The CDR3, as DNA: TGTGCTAGCAGCTTATCCGCTAGTGGCGAAGATACGCAGTATTTT.

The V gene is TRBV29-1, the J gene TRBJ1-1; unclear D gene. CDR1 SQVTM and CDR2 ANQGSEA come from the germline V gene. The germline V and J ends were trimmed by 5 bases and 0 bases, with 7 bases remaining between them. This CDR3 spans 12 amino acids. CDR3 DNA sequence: TGCAGCGTTCACGGGATGAACACTGAAGCTTTCTTT. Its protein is CSVHGMNTEAFF.

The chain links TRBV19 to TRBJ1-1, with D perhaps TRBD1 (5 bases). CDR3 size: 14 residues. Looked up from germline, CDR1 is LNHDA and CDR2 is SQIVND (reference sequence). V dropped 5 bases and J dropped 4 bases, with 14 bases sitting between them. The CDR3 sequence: CASSGGGWLTEAFF. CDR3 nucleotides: TGTGCCAGTAGTGGTGGGGGGTGGCTCACTGAAGCTTTCTTT.